Listed here is a single TCR beta chain. Antigen specificity is unknown. Libraries were prepared by immunoSEQ multiplex PCR; TCRdb keeps only in-frame clonotypes and omits some of them. The data contain approximately 20,000 clones, around four fifths of them seen just once; the ten biggest clones take up over 20%. V lost 2 bases, J lost 3 bases, and 7 bases stayed unmatched. Germline CDR1 is SNHLY and CDR2 is FYNNEI. This CDR3 contains 16 residues. These data belong to a study of OX40 agonist ivuxolimab in advanced cancers. Study context: Partial response was recorded in three patients: one hepatocellular carcinoma and two cutaneous melanoma cases. Study-wide results and caveats: Some patients who did not respond also had low normalized T-cell clonal expansion. CD4+ and CD8+ blood T cells expanded clonally by week 6 at 0.1 to 3.0 mg/kg.

Patients were excluded for autoimmune disease history or systemic immunosuppression. The sample was CD4+ or CD8+ T cells sorted from blood, taken in a trial of the OX40 agonist ivuxolimab. The chain is built from TRBV2 and TRBJ2-1, with 7 bases identical to TRBD1. This sequence was found in an adult with an advanced solid tumor such as melanoma, head and neck, liver or kidney cancer. CDR3 DNA sequence: TGTGCCAGCAGTGAATCTACCAGACAGGGCTACAATGAGCAGTTCTTC. As protein: CASSESTRQGYNEQFF.